The 14 T cell receptor beta chains presented below share a single source sample, sequenced in a study of blood T cells in healthy people across ages (dated by TCRdb to 2015 to 2017). The library was obtained by 5' RACE. TCRdb names Illumina HiSeq 2500 as the instrument used. A second roughly 6 to 12 cycle PCR used a sample-barcoded 5' primer and a J-beta primer mix. TCRdb handled the public reads itself, with Q25 trimming in fastp and clone calling in MiXCR, and kept productive beta chains. CDR3 protein sequences are deduplicated, and each keeps its most common genes and DNA. The sample contains 700,000 to 800,000 distinct CDR3 sequences, approximately 39% of them found a single time. 20% to 25% of the sample rests with the top ten. The sequenced material came from blood. Receptors were obtained from a woman aged 55-70 years in good health.

The chain uses TRBV4-3 and TRBJ2-7; D remains unclear. The end of the DNA aligns better with TRBJ2-4, so the J call may be wrong. This CDR3 has 12 residues. The germline CDR1 and CDR2 sequences are LGHNA and YSLEER. The chain's CDR3 is CASSQVGDIQYF. CDR3 bases: TGCGCCAGCAGCCAAGTTGGGGACATTCAGTACTTC.

The chain couples TRBV29-1 to TRBJ1-2; D unresolved. The CDR3 runs to 18 residues. Per germline, CDR1 SQVTM and CDR2 ANQGSEA. The V end was cut by 3 bases, the J end by 1 base, with 24 bases between. The CDR3 coding sequence is TGCAGCGTTGACGCCGGATACTCGGCTTATGGAATTAACTATGGCTACACCTTC. The encoded protein is CSVDAGYSAYGINYGYTF.

The CDR3 here is CASRGHRTDTQYF. The CDR3 coding sequence is TGTGCCAGCAGGGGACATCGCACAGATACGCAGTATTTT. This rearrangement joins TRBV27 to TRBJ2-3; possible D gene TRBD1, 6 bases. The length of the CDR3 is 13 residues. V gave up 6 bases and J gave up 1 base, with 8 bases separating them. The germline V gene has CDR1 MNHEY and CDR2 SMNVEV (reference sequence).

DNA for the CDR3: TGTGCCAGCAGAAACGGGGTTTCCACTGAAGCTTTCTTT. Its protein is CASRNGVSTEAFF. The chain carries TRBV6-5 and TRBJ1-1, with unresolved D. Trimming took 6 bases from V and 4 from J, leaving 12 bases between them. The CDR3 has 13 residues. Germline CDR1 MNHEY, CDR2 SVGAGI.

This clonotype was recorded a few times. V gene TRBV11-3 combines with J gene TRBJ2-2; D might be TRBD1 or TRBD2, each matching 5 bases. CDR3 length equals 14 residues. CDR1 is SGHNT, CDR2 YENEEA, per germline. Trimming removed 6 bases from V and 3 bases from J, with 11 bases in between. This CDR3 reads CASRSQGDTGELFF. The CDR3 nucleotides are TGTGCCAGCAGATCTCAGGGAGACACCGGGGAGCTGTTTTTT.

This clonotype was seen ten or more times. The CDR3 DNA follows: TGTGCCAGCAGTGAATCGGGTAACTATGGCTACACCTTC. This translates into CASSESGNYGYTF. V and J are TRBV6-1 and TRBJ1-2; no firm D call. This CDR3 contains 13 residues. Trimming took 2 bases from V and 1 from J, leaving 5 bases between them. The germline gives CDR1 MNHNS, CDR2 SASEGT.

The rearrangement joins TRBV7-8 to TRBJ2-7; TRBD1 aligns across 9 bases. CDR3 length equals 16 residues. CDR1 and CDR2 from the germline V gene are SGHVS and FQNEAQ. The ends lost 7 bases at V and 7 bases at J; junction bases unmatched: 17. The CDR3 nucleotides read TGTGCCAGCACGCCGTCGACAGGGGGTATACACAATGAGCAGTACTTC. It specifies CASTPSTGGIHNEQYF. The variable domain in full, with the rest retrieved from reference TRBV7-8 and TRBJ2-7, is GAGVSQSPRYKVAKRGQDVALRCDPISGHVSLFWYQQALGQGPEFLTYFQNEAQLDKSGLPSDRFFAERPEGSVSTLKIQRTQQEDSAVYLCASTPSTGGIHNEQYFGPGTRLTVT.

This clonotype was observed at least ten times. This chain joins TRBV6-2 or TRBV6-3 and TRBJ2-1; TRBD1 matches 9 bases. The CDR3 totals 16 residues. Germline loops: CDR1 MNHEY, CDR2 SVGEGT. Trimming removed 3 bases from V and 6 bases from J; junction bases left unmatched: 9. CDR3 nucleotides: TGTGCCAGCAGTTATAGGGACAGGGAGTACAGCAATGAGCAGTTCTTC. Protein sequence: CASSYRDREYSNEQFF.

This chain connects TRBV29-1 to TRBJ2-5; 10 bases line up with TRBD2. This CDR3 is 15 amino acids long. CDR1 is SQVTM, CDR2 ANQGSEA, per germline. The V gene end was trimmed by 6 bases and the J gene end by 1 base; junction bases not matched to a gene: 8. CDR3 residues: CSVILSGGSQETQYF. The CDR3 coding sequence is TGCAGCGTAATCCTTAGCGGGGGGTCCCAAGAGACCCAGTACTTC.

This clonotype was found a few times. A much larger clone differs from this one at a single base, so this may be a read error. V is TRBV29-1 and J is TRBJ2-1; D is uncertain. The CDR3 runs 11 residues. Germline CDR1 and CDR2: SQVTM and ANQGSEA. For the CDR3, the DNA is TGCAGCGGTGAAGAGGACAATGAGCAGTTCTTC. Protein: CSGEEDNEQFF.

The V call is TRBV20-1, the J call TRBJ2-7; 10 bases are shared with TRBD2. Trimming cost V 6 bases and J 5 bases; bases outside gene matches: 13. Germline CDR1 and CDR2: DFQATT and SNEGSKA (reference sequence). The CDR3 totals 15 residues. The CDR3 coding sequence is TGCAGTGCCAAGCGGACGGGACTAGCGAACGACGAGCAGTACTTC. Translating gives CSAKRTGLANDEQYF.

The CDR3 region is CSARGWTSGAYNEQFF. CDR3 DNA: TGCAGTGCTAGAGGGTGGACTAGCGGAGCCTACAATGAGCAGTTCTTC. The chain couples TRBV20-1 to TRBJ2-1; TRBD2 aligns across 10 bases. The CDR3 is 16 residues long. J was trimmed by 2 bases and V by 1 base; bases with no gene match: 5. The germline CDR1 and CDR2 sequences are DFQATT and SNEGSKA (reference sequence).

The rearrangement uses TRBV6-2 or TRBV6-3 and TRBJ1-1, with D possibly TRBD1 on 6 matching bases. There are 14 residues in the CDR3. Germline V gene lookup returns CDR1 MNHEY and CDR2 SVGEGT. Trimming pared 2 bases from V and 10 bases from J, leaving 17 bases between. The CDR3 here is CASSYATGSEVAFF. The CDR3 DNA reads TGTGCCAGCAGTTACGCTACAGGGAGCGAGGTAGCTTTCTTT.

The chain has TRBV3-1 and TRBJ2-1; a weak D match, TRBD1 (5 bases). CDR1 LGHDT and CDR2 YNNKEL come from the germline V gene (reference sequence). Trimming left V 1 base short and J 4 bases short, with 11 bases between. The CDR3 extends over 15 amino acids. In DNA, the CDR3 is TGTGCCAGCAGCCAAGCTAGGGGAATTTACAATGAGCAGTTCTTC. Translating gives CASSQARGIYNEQFF.